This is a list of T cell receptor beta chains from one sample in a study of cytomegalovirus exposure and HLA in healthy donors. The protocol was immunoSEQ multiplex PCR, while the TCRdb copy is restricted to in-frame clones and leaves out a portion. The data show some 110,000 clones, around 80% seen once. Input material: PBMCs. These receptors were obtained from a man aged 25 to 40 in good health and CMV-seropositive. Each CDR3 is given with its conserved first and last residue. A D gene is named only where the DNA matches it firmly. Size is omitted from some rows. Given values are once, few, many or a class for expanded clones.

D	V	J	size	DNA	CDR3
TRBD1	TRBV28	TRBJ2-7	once	TGTGCCAGCAGTTTCGACAGGGGCTACGAGCAGTACTTC	CASSFDRGYEQYF
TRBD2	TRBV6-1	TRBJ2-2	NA	TGTGCCAGCAGTGAAGGGCAGACCGCGACCGGGGGGAAGCTGTTTTTT	CASSEGQTATGGKLFF
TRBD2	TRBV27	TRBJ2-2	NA	TGTGCCAGCAGTTTGGGACTAACCGGGGAGCTGTTTTTT	CASSLGLTGELFF
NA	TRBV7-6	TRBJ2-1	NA	TGTGCCAGCAGCTTAGGGCAGGGAAATGAGCAGTTCTTC	CASSLGQGNEQFF
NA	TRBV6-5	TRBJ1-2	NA	TGTGCCAGCAGTTACTCTCCTCTCGGGATCGTTGGCTACACCTTC	CASSYSPLGIVGYTF
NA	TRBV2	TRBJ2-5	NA	TGTGCCAGCAGTGCCGGGCAAGAGACCCAGTACTTC	CASSAGQETQYF
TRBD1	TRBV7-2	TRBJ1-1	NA	TGTGCCAGCAGCTTAAACTCCCGGACAGGGGAAGCTTTCTTT	CASSLNSRTGEAFF
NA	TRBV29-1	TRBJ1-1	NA	TGCAGCGTTGCAGGTGGGAACACTGAAGCTTTCTTT	CSVAGGNTEAFF
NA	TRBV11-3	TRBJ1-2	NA	TGTGCCAGCAGCTATGGGGGCCAGCCCATTAACTATGGCTACACCTTC	CASSYGGQPINYGYTF
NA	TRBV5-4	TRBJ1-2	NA	TGTGCCAGCAGCTCAGGGACATTCAACTATGGCTACACCTTC	CASSSGTFNYGYTF
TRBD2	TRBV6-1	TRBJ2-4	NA	TGTGCCAGCAGTGAATACACTGGACTAGCGATGAACATTCAGTACTTC	CASSEYTGLAMNIQYF